The rows below give T cell receptor beta chains drawn from one sample of a study of Graves' ophthalmopathy and Graves' hyperthyroidism. TCRdb fed the multiplex PCR reads into MiXCR, producing one record per CDR3 protein. The data contain 200,000 to 300,000 distinct CDR3 sequences, around 45% of them singletons. The sequencing input was peripheral blood. The receptors shown here come from an adult man with Graves' ophthalmopathy. Both conserved end residues are part of each CDR3. The order of the fields is D gene, V gene, J gene, clone size, CDR3 protein, CDR3 DNA. A D gene is named only where the DNA matches it firmly. Size is stated for part of the rows, as once, few or many counts, or as a class when the clone is expanded.

D: TRBD1
V: TRBV29-1
J: TRBJ2-7
size: many
CDR3: CSVSTGGQYEQYF
DNA: TGCAGCGTTTCGACAGGGGGCCAGTACGAGCAGTACTTC

D: -
V: TRBV29-1
J: TRBJ2-2
size: -
CDR3: CSVVTNTGELFF
DNA: TGCAGCGTTGTAACTAACACCGGGGAGCTGTTTTTT

D: -
V: TRBV20-1
J: TRBJ2-5
size: few
CDR3: CSAEDGLETQYF
DNA: TGCAGTGCCGAGGACGGTCTGGAGACCCAGTACTTC

D: -
V: TRBV29-1
J: TRBJ1-1
size: few
CDR3: CSVEAPGGVHTEAFF
DNA: TGCAGCGTTGAAGCGCCGGGGGGGGTACACACTGAAGCTTTCTTT

D: -
V: TRBV7-9
J: TRBJ1-3
size: few
CDR3: CASSSTGTSENTIYF
DNA: TGTGCCAGCAGCTCCACAGGGACTTCAGAAAACACCATATATTTT

D: TRBD2
V: TRBV24-1
J: TRBJ2-3
size: -
CDR3: CATSGTSYTDTQYF
DNA: TGTGCCACCAGCGGGACTAGCTACACAGATACGCAGTATTTT

D: -
V: TRBV19
J: TRBJ1-2
size: few
CDR3: CASSGGGRNYGYTF
DNA: TGTGCCAGTAGTGGGGGGGGAAGGAACTATGGCTACACCTTC

D: -
V: TRBV9
J: TRBJ2-6
size: -
CDR3: CASSVVIRGKANVLTF
DNA: TGTGCCAGCAGCGTAGTTATTCGGGGGAAGGCCAACGTCCTGACTTTC

D: TRBD2
V: TRBV7-2
J: TRBJ2-5
size: few
CDR3: CASSPGLAVYQETQYF
DNA: TGTGCCAGCAGCCCTGGACTAGCGGTGTACCAAGAGACCCAGTACTTC

D: -
V: TRBV19
J: TRBJ1-1
size: many
CDR3: CASSPGQNTEAFF
DNA: TGTGCCAGCAGCCCTGGACAGAACACTGAAGCTTTCTTT

D: TRBD1
V: TRBV10-2
J: TRBJ2-2
size: few
CDR3: CASSGLRDSLRLFF
DNA: TGCGCCAGCAGTGGTCTCCGGGACAGCCTAAGGCTGTTTTTT

D: -
V: TRBV2
J: TRBJ2-5
size: many
CDR3: CASSEQSGRRGTQYF
DNA: TGTGCCAGCAGTGAACAATCAGGAAGGCGGGGGACCCAGTACTTC

D: -
V: TRBV6-5
J: TRBJ1-4
size: -
CDR3: CASSPPGYDEKLFF
DNA: TGTGCCAGCAGTCCACCCGGGTATGATGAAAAACTGTTTTTT

D: -
V: TRBV29-1
J: TRBJ2-7
size: few
CDR3: CSVGTHTTYEQYF
DNA: TGCAGCGTTGGGACACATACCACCTACGAGCAGTACTTC

D: -
V: TRBV9
J: TRBJ1-4
size: few
CDR3: CASSVIGQPNEKLFF
DNA: TGTGCCAGCAGCGTAATCGGGCAGCCCAATGAAAAACTGTTTTTT

D: -
V: TRBV29-1
J: TRBJ1-2
size: -
CDR3: CSVEVDSRDGYGYTF
DNA: TGCAGCGTTGAAGTCGATTCCCGGGACGGTTATGGCTACACCTTC

D: TRBD1
V: TRBV20-1
J: TRBJ1-4
size: many
CDR3: CSAQPRQDRIGKLFF
DNA: TGCAGTGCCCAACCAAGGCAGGACAGGATAGGAAAACTGTTTTTT

D: TRBD1
V: TRBV2
J: TRBJ2-7
size: once
CDR3: CASSVGSQGAYYEQYF
DNA: TGTGCCAGCAGCGTAGGTAGTCAGGGGGCTTACTACGAGCAGTACTTC

D: -
V: TRBV19
J: TRBJ2-2
size: -
CDR3: CASIEGRGNTGELFF
DNA: TGTGCCAGTATTGAGGGCAGGGGGAACACCGGGGAGCTGTTTTTT

D: TRBD1
V: TRBV7-2
J: TRBJ2-7
size: -
CDR3: CASSLEPGQGYEQYF
DNA: TGTGCCAGCAGCTTAGAGCCCGGACAGGGCTACGAGCAGTACTTC

D: -
V: TRBV11-2
J: TRBJ2-5
size: -
CDR3: CASSRREYRQETQYF
DNA: TGTGCCAGCAGTCGCCGGGAATACAGGCAGGAGACCCAGTACTTC

D: TRBD1
V: TRBV29-1
J: TRBJ1-2
size: many
CDR3: CSVRTGQGGYTF
DNA: TGCAGCGTGAGGACAGGGCAGGGTGGCTACACCTTC

D: -
V: TRBV5-1
J: TRBJ1-1
size: -
CDR3: CASSPDKMGQNTEAFF
DNA: TGCGCCAGCAGCCCCGATAAGATGGGCCAAAACACTGAAGCTTTCTTT